This T cell receptor beta chain was captured in a study of T cell responses to AZD1222 COVID-19 vaccine. About the research overall: Samples with a second dose at about 4 or about 12 weeks were pooled together.

With respect to this clone: Antigen specificity is unknown. Other DNA sequences in the same sample also yield this CDR3.

Produced via immunoSEQ multiplex PCR; TCRdb's table is partial and in-frame only. The data contain 120,000 or so clones, 90% of them singletons. The study, taken as a whole, reports: Donors skewed white British and female; clonal diversity was possibly underestimated. Along spike, vaccine-associated CD4 TCRs were found throughout, with dominance at 160-218 and 743-854.

The CDR3 runs 12 residues. The germline gives CDR1 SEHNR, CDR2 FQNEAQ (reference sequence). V dropped 4 bases and J dropped 2 bases, with 6 bases sitting between them. The starting material was peripheral blood, obtained on day 0 of AZD1222 vaccination. The clonotype originates from an adult in good health. The chain carries TRBV7-9 and TRBJ2-7; no reliable D call. The chain's CDR3 is CASSSQAYEQYF. CDR3 DNA sequence: TGTGCCAGCAGCTCCCAGGCCTACGAGCAGTACTTC. Full variable domain (outside the CDR3, taken from reference TRBV7-9 and TRBJ2-7): DTGVSQNPRHKITKRGQNVTFRCDPISEHNRLYWYRQTLGQGPEFLTYFQNEAQLEKSRLLSDRFSAERPKGSFSTLEIQRTEQGDSAMYLCASSSQAYEQYFGPGTRLTVT.